This T cell receptor (beta chain) was captured in a study of shared clonotypes between healthy human individuals. Libraries were prepared by immunoSEQ multiplex PCR; TCRdb keeps only in-frame clonotypes and omits some of them. The sample contains about 2.5 million clones, around 93% of which appear only once. Sequences were obtained from naive CD4+ T cells from PBMCs. Subset defined: CD45RA+ positively selected. The sequence was obtained from a man younger than 35 in good health. Some clones in this sample may be carry-over from other donors' samples.

The CDR3 nucleotides read TGTGCCAGCAGCTCATCGGTCCGGGACAGGGCTTCATTTGGTGGCTACACCTTC. It codes for CASSSSVRDRASFGGYTF. The chain recombines TRBV7-2 with TRBJ1-2; 9 bases align to TRBD1. Germline V gene data show CDR1 as SGHTA and CDR2 as FQGNSA. V shed 4 bases, J shed 7 bases, and the junction held 19 bases outside the gene matches. The CDR3 totals 18 residues.